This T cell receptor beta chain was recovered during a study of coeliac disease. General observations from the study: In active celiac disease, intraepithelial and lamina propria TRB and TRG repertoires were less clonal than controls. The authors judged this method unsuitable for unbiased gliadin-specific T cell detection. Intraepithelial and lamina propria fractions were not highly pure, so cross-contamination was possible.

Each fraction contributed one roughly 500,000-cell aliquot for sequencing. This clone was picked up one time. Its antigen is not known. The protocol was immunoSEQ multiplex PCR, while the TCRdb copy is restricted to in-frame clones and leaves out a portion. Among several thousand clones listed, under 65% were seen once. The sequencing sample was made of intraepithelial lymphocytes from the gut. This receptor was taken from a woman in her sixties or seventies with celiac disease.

The CDR3 DNA sequence: TGTGCCAGTGTCCAGGGAAATGGAAATCAGCCCCAGCATTTT. It specifies CASVQGNGNQPQHF. V gene TRBV19 combines with J gene TRBJ1-5, with TRBD1 as a possible D gene (5 bases). Trimming took off 8 bases at V and 4 bases at J, with 15 bases between the two ends. The V gene's germline CDR1 is LNHDA and CDR2 SQIVND (reference sequence). This CDR3 contains 14 residues.